The present TCR beta chain was sequenced within a study of cytomegalovirus exposure and HLA in healthy donors. Germline V gene sequence: CDR1 SGHTA, CDR2 FQGNSA. Trimming cost V 4 bases and J 3 bases, with 11 bases left between them. The CDR3 spans 14 residues. In the PCR, 60 Vbeta and 13 Jbeta primers were used. Measured with immunoSEQ multiplex PCR; TCRdb has only the in-frame clones, and not every one. The table has some 130,000 clones, about 71% seen once. General study results and limits: The listing of 150 to 200 TCR beta chains classed them as cytomegalovirus-associated. A few V segments could not be told apart, such as TRBV6-2 and TRBV6-3, and were left out.

To note about this clone: The antigen remains unidentified.

The origin of this receptor is an older woman in good health and CMV-seropositive. Sequencing input: PBMCs. The chain is built from TRBV7-2 and TRBJ2-3; D is perhaps TRBD2 (6 bases). CDR3 residues: CASSSRRETDTQYF. CDR3 DNA: TGTGCCAGCAGCTCGCGGAGGGAAACAGATACGCAGTATTTT.